This TCR beta chain was recovered during a study of shared clonotypes between healthy human individuals. Study-wide background: Used for every donor were three CD4 naive, three CD4 memory, two CD8 naive and one CD8 memory plate. Findings and caveats of the study: A generally larger estimated richness was seen in naive subsets than in memory subsets.

The table lists this clone with many counts. Antigen unknown. Germline CDR1 SNHLY, CDR2 FYNNEI. The CDR3 has 14 residues. The V gene end was trimmed by 4 bases and the J gene end by 5 bases; junction bases not matched to a gene: 7. The donors, all of them Caucasian adults, lived in Nashville, Tennessee. Data came from immunoSEQ multiplex PCR; TCRdb stores just in-frame clones and leaves some out. The sample holds some 350,000 clones, less than 85% seen once. The TCR was taken from a man aged 25-45 years in good health. Source material: memory CD4+ T cells sorted from blood. Subset described: CD45RA-negative fraction. The chain is built from TRBV2 and TRBJ2-5; 7 bases are shared with TRBD2. CDR3 loop: CASSVGGERETQYF. CDR3 in DNA: TGTGCCAGCAGTGTGGGAGGGGAGAGGGAGACCCAGTACTTC.